The source of this T cell receptor beta chain is a study of CD4 and CD8 cells across lung adenocarcinoma regions. Germline V gene sequence: CDR1 MNHNS, CDR2 SASEGT. Trimming stripped 9 bases from V and 4 bases from J, with 18 bases between. CDR3 length equals 15 residues. TCRdb passed the PCR reads through MiXCR, listing each CDR3 protein once. The sample shows around 20,000 distinct CDR3 sequences, roughly 46% of them seen only once. Donors had localized lung adenocarcinoma, a non-small cell lung cancer. This TCR was recovered from a male donor with lung adenocarcinoma. The CD4 and CD8 labels of this study may be unreliable. The sequencing input was CD4+ T cells from the margin of a lung tumor. V gene TRBV6-1 combines with J gene TRBJ2-2; maybe TRBD2 (6 bases). The CDR3 DNA follows: TGTGCCAGGGGACTCCAGTCTGTGATCACCGGGGAGCTGTTTTTT. It translates to CARGLQSVITGELFF.